The rows below give T cell receptor beta chains drawn from one sample of a study of cytomegalovirus exposure and HLA in healthy donors. Repertoires were generated with immunoSEQ multiplex PCR, while TCRdb's copy carries only in-frame clones and drops some. Among fewer than 85,000 clones listed, more than 55% were seen once. The sample taken for sequencing was PBMCs. Source of these receptors: a man aged 60 to 69 in good health and CMV-seropositive. The CDR3 runs from the conserved cysteine through the conserved F or W. Not every row has a clone size; where given, it reads once, few, many or a size class.

.	TRBV7-9	13	TRBJ2-7	CASSLAANYEQYF
.	TRBV11-2	11	TRBJ2-7	CASSPQYEQYF
.	TRBV19	14	TRBJ2-4	CASRSGTGKNIQYF
.	TRBV6-5	13	TRBJ1-1	CASSWGGAGDAFF
.	TRBV6-4	16	TRBJ2-1	CASSSETGSSYNEQFF
.	TRBV19	16	TRBJ1-1	CASSRDKGWGNTEAFF
.	TRBV5-6	15	TRBJ1-3	CASSLWGELGNTIYF
few	TRBV6-5	13	TRBJ2-2	CASSLGETGELFF
once	TRBV5-1	14	TRBJ1-4	CASSTGSTNEKLFF
.	TRBV6-5	15	TRBJ1-3	CASSITETSGNTIYF
.	TRBV29-1	14	TRBJ2-7	CSVEDRGRAHEQYF
few	TRBV6-5	13	TRBJ2-7	CASIGAGTYEQYF
.	TRBV2	18	TRBJ1-5	CASSLTGGVLYSNQPQHF
.	TRBV7-9	19	TRBJ2-4	CASSTLVAGPRAPKNIQYF
.	TRBV30	13	TRBJ1-3	CAWNAGTGNTIYF
.	TRBV5-1	17	TRBJ2-5	CASSPARTGLLGETQYF
.	TRBV27	13	TRBJ2-7	CASSLDRGFEQYF
.	TRBV5-4	15	TRBJ2-7	CASSLDGGFSYEQYF
.	TRBV28	15	TRBJ1-2	CASSLWGQGDYGYTF
.	TRBV7-2	15	TRBJ2-7	CASSFLAGGGDEQYF
few	TRBV7-8	14	TRBJ2-3	CASSLVQFPDTQYF
.	TRBV7-6	17	TRBJ2-3	CASSRELLAGVADTQYF
few	TRBV11-2	13	TRBJ2-5	CASSLSGQETQYF
few	TRBV7-2	15	TRBJ2-1	CASSLPSATYNEQFF
once	TRBV9	15	TRBJ1-2	CASSAPGQGDYGYTF
.	TRBV30	13	TRBJ1-5	CAWSVAGGQPQHF
.	TRBV7-9	16	TRBJ2-3	CASSLGEGMSTDTQYF
.	TRBV9	16	TRBJ2-1	CASSINRASGDHEQFF
.	TRBV12-5	14	TRBJ2-5	CASGPGGGKETQYF
.	TRBV4-1	14	TRBJ2-2	CASSQTGLSGELFF
.	TRBV27	14	TRBJ1-4	CASSLRQGNEKLFF
.	TRBV5-4	14	TRBJ2-7	CASSLQGHYSEQYF
.	TRBV29-1	13	TRBJ2-7	CSVGEGRPYEQYF
.	TRBV10-2	14	TRBJ2-1	CASSAPAAPNEQFF
.	TRBV6-6	15	TRBJ2-2	CASGRGGASSGELFF
.	TRBV19	15	TRBJ2-7	CASSMPRDSTYEQYF
.	TRBV7-2	15	TRBJ2-1	CASSSGGASYNEQFF
.	TRBV2	14	TRBJ2-1	CASRRQSSYNEQFF
.	TRBV5-1	14	TRBJ2-7	CASMSLSSSYEQYF
.	TRBV7-9	15	TRBJ2-3	CASSLAVGSTDTQYF
.	TRBV28	11	TRBJ1-1	CASRNRGKAFF
few	TRBV10-2	15	TRBJ1-1	CASSFSYGGQTEAFF
.	TRBV6-1	14	TRBJ1-5	CASSEDNWYQPQHF
.	TRBV5-1	14	TRBJ2-7	CASSSSTSAYEQYF
.	TRBV19	15	TRBJ1-2	CASSIPGQGIYGYTF
.	TRBV7-8	12	TRBJ1-1	CASSRVDTEAFF
.	TRBV10-1	13	TRBJ2-1	CASSGASFNEQFF
once	TRBV9	15	TRBJ2-1	CASSVATGGGNEQFF
.	TRBV5-1	11	TRBJ1-1	CASSLETEAFF
.	TRBV5-1	17	TRBJ2-2	CASSSAVTGRNTGELFF